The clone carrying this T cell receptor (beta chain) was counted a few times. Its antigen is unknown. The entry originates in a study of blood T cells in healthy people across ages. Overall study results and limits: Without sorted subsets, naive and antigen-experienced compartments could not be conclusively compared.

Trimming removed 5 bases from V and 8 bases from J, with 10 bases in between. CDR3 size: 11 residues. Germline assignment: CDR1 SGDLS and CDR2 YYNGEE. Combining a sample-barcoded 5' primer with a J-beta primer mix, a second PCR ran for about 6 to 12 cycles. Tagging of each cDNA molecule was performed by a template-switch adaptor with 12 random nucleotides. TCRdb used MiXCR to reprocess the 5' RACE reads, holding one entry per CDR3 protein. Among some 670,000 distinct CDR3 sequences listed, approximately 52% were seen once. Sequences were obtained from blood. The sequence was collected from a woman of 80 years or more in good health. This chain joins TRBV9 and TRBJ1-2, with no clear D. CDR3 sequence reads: CASRLTGGYTF. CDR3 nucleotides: TGTGCCAGCAGGCTGACGGGGGGCTACACCTTC.